One sample yielded the 25 T cell receptor beta chains listed below, sequenced in a study of T-cell memory formation after mild COVID-19. TCRdb itself ran the 5' RACE reads through MiXCR, one entry per CDR3 protein. The sample holds roughly 450,000 distinct CDR3 sequences, roughly 20% seen once. Sequencing was performed on PBMCs or a T cell subset sorted from them (not recorded which). The receptors here all came from an adult woman who had mild COVID-19 (a few samples of this study predate the infection). Cell type and time point are not known.

This clonotype was seen only a few times. DNA for the CDR3: TGTGCCAGCAGTAATCCGGGACAGCGCAACCAAGAGACCCAGTACTTC. This codes for CASSNPGQRNQETQYF. The genes are TRBV6-2 or TRBV6-3 and TRBJ2-5; 7 nucleotides line up with TRBD1. Trimming took 5 bases from V and 0 from J; bases not matched to a gene: 9. The CDR3 runs to 16 residues. Germline CDR1 reads MNHEY; CDR2 reads SVGEGT.

The rearrangement uses TRBV5-1 and TRBJ2-7, with D perhaps matching TRBD1 (5 bases). CDR1 is SGHRS, CDR2 YFSETQ, per germline. The ends were cut back, 0 bases at V and 2 bases at J, with 9 bases in the middle. The CDR3 length is 14 residues. As DNA, the CDR3 is TGCGCCAGCAGCTTGGAGCAACAGGCCTACGAGCAGTACTTC. The encoded protein is CASSLEQQAYEQYF.

This clonotype has more than one count but fewer than ten. The genes are TRBV18 and TRBJ1-1; D is ambiguous. Trimming stripped 3 bases from V and 5 bases from J, with 16 bases between. The V gene's germline CDR1 is KGHSH and CDR2 LQKENI. This CDR3 has 15 amino acids. The CDR3 is CASSPVYGEWTEAFF. The CDR3 DNA follows: TGTGCCAGCTCACCGGTTTACGGGGAATGGACTGAAGCTTTCTTT.

This clonotype was seen a few times. The chain is built from TRBV6-6 and TRBJ2-7; 11 nucleotides agree with TRBD1. Trimming removed 7 bases from V and 2 bases from J; junction bases left unmatched: 7. The CDR3 length is 15 residues. Looked up from germline, CDR1 is MNHNY and CDR2 is SVGAGI (reference sequence). CDR3 nucleotides: TGTGCCAGCAACGACCCGGGACAGGGGGCCTACGAGCAGTACTTC. Translation: CASNDPGQGAYEQYF.

This clonotype has more than one count but fewer than ten. This chain joins TRBV14 and TRBJ2-3; tentatively, D is TRBD2 (5 bases). Deletions cut 4 bases from V and 4 bases from J, with 12 bases between. From germline, CDR1 is SGHDN and CDR2 FVKESK. This CDR3 region has 14 residues. CDR3 region: CASSPRSSPDTQYF. CDR3 sequence (DNA): TGTGCCAGCAGCCCCAGGTCTAGCCCAGATACGCAGTATTTT.

The chain couples TRBV12-3 or TRBV12-4 to TRBJ2-1; 9 positions match TRBD2. CDR3 size: 13 residues. With V trimmed by 9 bases and J by 5 bases, 5 bases remained unmatched. CDR3 amino acids: CASSTSGDNEQFF. The CDR3 region has the DNA TGTGCCAGTTCGACTAGCGGAGACAATGAGCAGTTCTTC.

In its sample, this clonotype was seen a few times. The chain couples TRBV3-2 to TRBJ1-1; TRBD1, the table's D call, was not compared with the DNA. TRBV3-2 is a pseudogene segment. This CDR3 contains 15 residues. CDR3 sequence reads: CASSQWGALRTEAFF. The CDR3, as DNA: TGTGCCAGCAGCCAGTGGGGGGCTCTTCGCACTGAAGCTTTCTTT.

The sample holds many counts of this clonotype. The rearrangement links TRBV12-3 or TRBV12-4 to TRBJ2-1; 9 nucleotides line up with TRBD2. CDR3 length equals 15 residues. Unmatched junction bases numbered 3, after V lost 1 base and J lost 5 bases. DNA for the CDR3: TGTGCCAGCAGTTTAGGCGGGGGGGGTGACAATGAGCAGTTCTTC. Amino acids: CASSLGGGGDNEQFF.

This clonotype showed up just once. The chain combines TRBV5-1 with TRBJ2-3; a possible D gene is TRBD1 (6 bases). Trimming took off 6 bases at V and 2 bases at J, with 13 bases between the two ends. The CDR3 has 14 amino acids. Germline CDR1 SGHRS, CDR2 YFSETQ. The CDR3 DNA follows: TGCGCCAGCACGAAGGGGGTTCCCACAGATACGCAGTATTTT. Its protein is CASTKGVPTDTQYF.

This clonotype was observed a few times. The chain uses TRBV3-1 and TRBJ1-6; D is unclear. The CDR3 spans 13 residues. V lost 0 bases to trimming and J lost 7 bases, with 4 bases between them. The germline gives CDR1 LGHDT, CDR2 YNNKEL (reference sequence). The CDR3 DNA reads TGTGCCAGCAGCCAAGATAGCAATTCACCCCTCCACTTT. The encoded protein is CASSQDSNSPLHF.

This clonotype was observed a handful of times. V gene TRBV12-3 or TRBV12-4 combines with J gene TRBJ1-2; no firm D call. Trimming stripped 6 bases from V and 6 bases from J, with 11 bases between. This CDR3 is 12 amino acids long. CDR3 region: CASSPSTNGYTF. DNA for the CDR3: TGTGCCAGCAGCCCCTCAACCAATGGCTACACCTTC.

The chain is built from TRBV29-1 and TRBJ2-1, with 7 bases that match TRBD2. The CDR3 is 18 amino acids. V was pared by 1 base and J by 0 bases, with 12 bases of the junction left unmatched. Germline CDR1 reads SQVTM; CDR2 reads ANQGSEA. CDR3 sequence (DNA): TGCAGCGTTGAAGGAAGGCGGGAGAAGTTTAGCTCCTACAATGAGCAGTTCTTC. It encodes CSVEGRREKFSSYNEQFF.

This clonotype was detected a few times. The chain links TRBV24-1 to TRBJ2-2; the D gene could be TRBD1 or TRBD2 (5 bases each). The CDR3 length is 12 residues. Germline values: CDR1 KGHDR, CDR2 SFDVKD. V was trimmed by 9 bases and J by 5 bases, leaving 9 bases between them. CDR3 residues: CATGTPTGELFF. The CDR3 DNA sequence: TGTGCCACCGGGACGCCGACCGGGGAGCTGTTTTTT.

This chain links TRBV12-3 or TRBV12-4 with TRBJ1-1, with TRBD1 matching 10 bases. The V and J ends lost 7 bases and 1 base, in that order; junction bases with no gene match: 9. The CDR3 spans 16 residues. In DNA form, the CDR3 reads TGTGCCAGCAATATCCGGGACAGGGGAAAGAACACTGAAGCTTTCTTT. Its protein is CASNIRDRGKNTEAFF.

This clonotype has a handful of counts. The chain uses TRBV10-3 and TRBJ2-1, with TRBD2 matching over 13 bases. This CDR3 contains 15 residues. V was pared by 5 bases and J by 9 bases, with 7 bases of the junction left unmatched. Germline assignment: CDR1 ENHRY and CDR2 SYGVKD. CDR3 in DNA: TGTGCCATCAGTCCGACTAGCGGGAGGAGGGGTGAGCAGTTCTTC. This gives the protein CAISPTSGRRGEQFF.

This clonotype was seen more than once but under ten times. The gene calls are TRBV24-1 and TRBJ2-2; the match to TRBD2 covers 12 bases. J gave up 4 bases and V 4 bases, and 9 bases lay outside the gene matches. The CDR3 is 18 amino acids. Germline values: CDR1 KGHDR, CDR2 SFDVKD. DNA for the CDR3: TGTGCCACCAGTGACGTAGGACTAGCGGGACGGATCACCGGGGAGCTGTTTTTT. Protein: CATSDVGLAGRITGELFF.

This clonotype was counted at least ten times. The chain has TRBV24-1 and TRBJ2-1; possibly TRBD1 for D (5 bases). The germline CDR1 and CDR2 sequences are KGHDR and SFDVKD. Deletions cut 2 bases from V and 5 bases from J, with 9 bases between. The CDR3 has 14 amino acids. The CDR3 here is CATSDWGAHNEQFF. CDR3 nucleotide sequence: TGTGCCACCAGTGATTGGGGCGCCCACAATGAGCAGTTCTTC.

This clonotype was seen more than once but under ten times. The V gene is TRBV6-5, the J gene TRBJ1-6; TRBD1 is a possible D gene (5 bases). CDR1 and CDR2 from the germline V gene are MNHEY and SVGAGI. Trimming removed 3 bases from V and 10 bases from J, with 16 bases in between. This CDR3 is 15 amino acids long. Written as DNA, the CDR3 is TGTGCCAGCAGTTATTCCCATGGGGGGAGGTCACCCCTCCACTTT. It specifies CASSYSHGGRSPLHF.

The J gene is TRBJ1-2, the V gene TRBV5-6; 7 bases are a match to TRBD1. This CDR3 has 15 amino acids. Per the germline V gene, CDR1 is SGHDT and CDR2 is YYEEEE. The V gene end was trimmed by 4 bases and the J gene end by 3 bases; junction bases not matched to a gene: 9. The CDR3 region has the DNA TGTGCCAGCAGCCTGGGACAGCCCCTGGACTATGGCTACACCTTC. Protein sequence: CASSLGQPLDYGYTF.

This clonotype was seen a handful of times. The genes are TRBV4-2 and TRBJ2-3, with TRBD1 identical over 7 bases. Trimming removed 5 bases from V and 7 bases from J; junction bases left unmatched: 9. The V gene's germline CDR1 is LGHNA and CDR2 YNFKEQ. The CDR3 runs 14 residues. The CDR3 is CASSSRTGEYTQYF. CDR3 in DNA: TGTGCCAGCAGCTCAAGAACAGGGGAATATACGCAGTATTTT.

The chain uses TRBV9 and TRBJ2-1; 7 bases align to TRBD1. The germline V gene encodes CDR1 SGDLS and CDR2 YYNGEE. This CDR3 contains 14 residues. With V trimmed by 4 bases and J by 3 bases, 4 bases remained unmatched. The chain's CDR3 is CASSRGGGYNEQFF. CDR3 nucleotide sequence: TGTGCCAGCAGCCGAGGGGGCGGCTACAATGAGCAGTTCTTC.

This clonotype was seen a handful of times. The chain links TRBV5-6 to TRBJ2-1, with TRBD2 identical over 8 bases. V gave up 4 bases and J gave up 7 bases; unmatched junction bases: 7. Germline CDR1 reads SGHDT; CDR2 reads YYEEEE. This CDR3 is built from 14 residues. The CDR3 sequence is CASSGGLVVNEQFF. CDR3 in DNA: TGTGCCAGCAGCGGGGGACTAGTGGTGAATGAGCAGTTCTTC. Filled out from reference TRBV5-6 and TRBJ2-1, the complete variable domain reads DAGVTQSPTHLIKTRGQQVTLRCSPKSGHDTVSWYQQALGQGPQFIFQYYEEEERQRGNFPDRFSGHQFPNYSSELNVNALLLGDSALYLCASSGGLVVNEQFFGPGTRLTVL.

The V call is TRBV14, the J call TRBJ1-1, with TRBD1 matching 7 bases. The CDR3 is 17 amino acids. Germline loops: CDR1 SGHDN, CDR2 FVKESK. The V gene end was trimmed by 1 base and the J gene end by 1 base; junction bases not matched to a gene: 9. This CDR3 is CASSQGQGRSGNTEAFF. The DNA of the CDR3 is TGTGCCAGCAGCCAAGGACAGGGTAGGTCGGGGAACACTGAAGCTTTCTTT.

The chain links TRBV7-2 to TRBJ2-5; TRBD2 aligns across 9 bases. CDR3 length: 16 residues. Germline V gene lookup returns CDR1 SGHTA and CDR2 FQGNSA. Trimming at V came to 3 bases and at J to 2 bases, leaving 7 bases not matched to a gene. CDR3 sequence reads: CASSFQDLAGQETQYF. As DNA, the CDR3 is TGTGCCAGCAGCTTCCAGGATCTAGCGGGACAAGAGACCCAGTACTTC.

V is TRBV2 and J is TRBJ1-2; the match to TRBD1 covers 7 bases. The CDR3 covers 16 residues. Germline trimming cut 8 bases from V and 0 bases from J; bases unmatched to any gene: 12. Germline V gene data show CDR1 as SNHLY and CDR2 as FYNNEI. DNA for the CDR3: TGTGCCAGCTTCGACAGGGTAGAAAAAGCTAACTATGGCTACACCTTC. Translating it yields CASFDRVEKANYGYTF. Complete variable domain (other parts from reference TRBV2 and TRBJ1-2): EPEVTQTPSHQVTQMGQEVILRCVPISNHLYFYWYRQILGQKVEFLVSFYNNEISEKSEIFDDQFSVERPDGSNFTLKIRSTKLEDSAMYFCASFDRVEKANYGYTFGSGTRLTVV.